The TCR beta chain described here comes from a study of T cells in Graves' hyperthyroidism and ophthalmopathy (dated by TCRdb to the late 2010s). Concerning the study at large: Peripheral blood samples were taken at initial diagnosis, before any treatment was given. In about 6 Graves' hyperthyroidism patients, the study also compared T-cell repertoires from thyroid tissue with T-cell repertoires from blood. Whether ophthalmopathy could be predicted prospectively was tested in an independent validation cohort made up of fewer than 20 hyperthyroidism patients plus 17 patients who later progressed to ophthalmopathy. The 100 discovery patients were randomly divided into training and test sets at a 7:3 ratio. Once sampling was done, hyperthyroidism patients were given methimazole at a starting dose of 30 mg daily, whereas ophthalmopathy patients were given high-dose intravenous methylprednisolone. The paper reports TCR Vbeta CDR3 sequencing of some 140 peripheral blood samples: approximately 41 ophthalmopathy, roughly 80 hyperthyroidism and around 17 progressor patients. TCR V-J signatures able to tell the groups apart were searched for in a discovery cohort of 100 patients, of whom over 40 had Graves' ophthalmopathy and around 57 had stable Graves' hyperthyroidism.

The CDR3 contains 18 residues, cysteine and phenylalanine counted. CDR3 DNA only is kept here, 54 bases in frame from base 1. Sequences SGHTA (CDR1) and FQGTGA (CDR2) are obtained from the germline V gene. Trimming takes 1 base off V and 7 bases off J; junction bases not matched to a gene: 14. Regarding this clonotype: Its antigen target is currently unknown. Base qualities are not at hand, and no much larger clone is one base apart.

On the study overall, not on this receptor specifically: Blood samples also contained most of the expanded thyroid clonotypes (frequency above 0.001), which suggests that blood repertoires may reflect thyroid immune responses. A model built on a 13 V-J signature distinguished ophthalmopathy from stable hyperthyroidism, reaching about 88% sensitivity and under 84% specificity in cross-validation and 80%/75% in testing. Sample size was not statistically predetermined, and blinding of investigators to group allocation was not performed. In validation, the model predicted progression to ophthalmopathy with around 71% sensitivity and 72% to 85% specificity, a median of roughly seven months before onset.

Amplification of TCR beta CDR3 regions was carried out from RNA transcripts. A first-round RT-PCR of the TCR CDR3 used the HTBI primer set with the Qiagen OneStep RT-PCR kit. Libraries were constructed in a second round of multiplex PCR, after which size selection and purification were carried out. Paired-end sequencing of the libraries was performed with 100 bp reads on an Illumina HiSeq2000. In the original analysis: Raw data were processed with SOAPnuke, discarding reads with adapters, uncalled bases, mean Phred below 15, or no exact constant-primer or identifier match. COPE v1.2.5 was used to merge high-quality paired reads, and clonotypes were defined as unique nucleotide sequences. MiTCR v1.1 was used to align the clonotypes against IMGT TRBV, TRBD and TRBJ reference segments. Analysis was restricted to V-J combinations with a frequency above 0.0001, which covered about 99% of repertoires. A TCS score was defined as the ratio between F50 (clonal expansion) and ExV (chaos), using BLOSUM62-based TCRdist between CDR3 peptides within each V-J. Welch's t-statistics and random forest reduced approximately 520 V-J features to under 15, which were used in a naive Bayes classifier (R e1071). TCRdb cleaned the public reads at Q25 with fastp, built clones with MiXCR and kept in-frame beta chains. When rows share a CDR3 protein, they turn into one entry using the most common DNA and genes. Here the V and J calls rest on TCRdb's processing, not on the authors' analysis. This sample gives 350,000 to 400,000 distinct CDR3 sequences in total; 18% of them show up just once. The ten top clones hold roughly two fifths of the sample.

In the ophthalmopathy patients, disease was moderately to severely active, with a Clinical Activity Score of 3 or more, a NOSPECS grade of 4 or more, and a duration of less than 3 months. The study excluded patients with uncontrolled infections, other autoimmune diseases, pregnancy or lactation. Diagnoses were established on the basis of clinical symptoms, serum thyroxine and TRAb, thyroid ultrasound, and orbital computed tomography. PBMCs were separated from roughly 9.3 ml of fresh peripheral blood using Ficoll-Paque density gradient centrifugation. Total RNA was extracted with Trizol reagent, and quality was checked on an Agilent 2100 Bioanalyzer.

The source material was blood. The rearrangement joined TRBV7-3 to TRBJ2-1, with 9 bases in between that match TRBD2. The clonotype comes from a man between 18 and 35 years old with Graves' ophthalmopathy. The CDR3 has the sequence CASSLIGGAGGPRNEQFF. The sequenced DNA: TGTGCCAGCAGCTTAATAGGAGGAGCGGGGGGCCCTCGGAATGAGCAGTTCTTC.